Described below is a single T cell receptor beta chain sequence and its context. These data belong to a study of graft-versus-host responses after intestinal transplantation. The data were produced by immunoSEQ multiplex PCR, yet TCRdb's version contains in-frame clones alone and is incomplete. The table includes approximately 100,000 clones, about 84% detected once. With 1 base clipped from V and 3 bases from J, the junction kept 8 bases outside the gene matches. The CDR3 contains 17 residues. Germline V gene sequence: CDR1 SGHTA, CDR2 FQGNSA. The TCR sequence derives from a human patient who received an intestinal transplant, so some T cells may come from the graft donor. The source material was PBMCs, sampled 255 days after intestinal transplant. The chain couples TRBV7-2 to TRBJ1-2, with 10 bases lining up with TRBD1. The CDR3 reads CASSLDEGQGVYYGYTF. The CDR3 nucleotides read TGTGCCAGCAGCTTAGACGAAGGACAGGGGGTTTACTATGGCTACACCTTC.